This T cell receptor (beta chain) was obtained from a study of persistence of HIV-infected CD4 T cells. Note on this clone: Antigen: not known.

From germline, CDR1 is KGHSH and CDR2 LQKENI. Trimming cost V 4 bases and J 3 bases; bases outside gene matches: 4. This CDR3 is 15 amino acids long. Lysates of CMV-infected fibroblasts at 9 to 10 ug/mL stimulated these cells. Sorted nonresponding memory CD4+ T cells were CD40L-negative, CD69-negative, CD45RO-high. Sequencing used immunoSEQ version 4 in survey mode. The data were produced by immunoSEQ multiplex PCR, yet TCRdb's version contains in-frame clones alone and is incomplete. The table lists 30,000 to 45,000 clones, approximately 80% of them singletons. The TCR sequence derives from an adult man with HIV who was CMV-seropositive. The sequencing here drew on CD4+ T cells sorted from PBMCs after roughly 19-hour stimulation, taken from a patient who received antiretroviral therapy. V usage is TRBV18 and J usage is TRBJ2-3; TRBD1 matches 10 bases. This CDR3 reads CASSRGTGETDTQYF. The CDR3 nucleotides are TGTGCCAGCTCACGGGGGACAGGGGAGACAGATACGCAGTATTTT.